The next 9 T cell receptor beta chains were all read from a single sample in a study of regulatory T cells in long-lasting Graves disease. Described time point: newly diagnosed GD, antithyroid drugs for less than 3 months. After RNA was extracted from PBMCs, the TCR library was made from it. iRepertoire HTBI primers and Arm-PCR of CDR3 regions built TCR beta libraries. TCRdb re-derived calls from the multiplex PCR reads in MiXCR, one entry per CDR3 protein. Of 440,000 or so distinct CDR3 sequences detected, 15% appear once; the ten largest clones hold roughly 17%. These same records also appear under a second study, on T cells in Graves' hyperthyroidism and ophthalmopathy.

The sequencing used peripheral blood mononuclear cells (PBMCs), collected at new diagnosis, from a patient treated with antithyroid drugs. The source is a woman between 25 and 40 years old with Graves disease.

The chain recombines TRBV20-1 with TRBJ2-1, with 14 bases that match TRBD2. J was trimmed by 4 bases and V by 6 bases; bases with no gene match: 11. The CDR3 is 17 residues long. Germline lookup yields CDR1 DFQATT and CDR2 SNEGSKA (reference sequence). The CDR3 DNA is TGCAGTGCCACGACTAGCGGGAGGGCCGGGAGATACAATGAGCAGTTCTTC. Residues: CSATTSGRAGRYNEQFF.

This clonotype has a count of ten or more. The chain combines TRBV24-1 with TRBJ2-1, with 9 bases lining up with TRBD1. CDR1 and CDR2 (germline): KGHDR, SFDVKD. There are 15 residues in the CDR3. The J segment lost 5 bases and the V segment lost 4 bases, leaving 5 bases of the junction unmatched. The CDR3 spells CATSDWDRADNEQFF. The CDR3 DNA reads TGTGCCACCAGTGACTGGGACAGGGCGGACAATGAGCAGTTCTTC.

The rearrangement links TRBV9 to TRBJ2-1; D possibly corresponds to TRBD1 (6 bases). Trimming removed 2 bases from V and 7 bases from J, with 22 bases in between. CDR1 and CDR2 from the germline V gene are SGDLS and YYNGEE. CDR3 length: 17 residues. The CDR3 loop is CASSVTGGTPSRNEQFF. CDR3 bases: TGTGCCAGCAGCGTTACCGGTGGGACACCCTCTCGGAATGAGCAGTTCTTC.

In this sample, this clonotype turned up once. This rearrangement joins TRBV15 to TRBJ1-4; TRBD1 agrees at 7 bases. The CDR3 runs 15 residues. V lost 8 bases to trimming and J lost 0 bases; unmatched junction nucleotides: 6. Germline CDR1 LNHNV, CDR2 YYDKDF (reference sequence). CDR3 nucleotide sequence: TGTGCCACCGACCAGGGGGATGCAACTAATGAAAAACTGTTTTTT. Residues: CATDQGDATNEKLFF.

This clonotype showed up many times. The J gene is TRBJ2-1, the V gene TRBV11-2; D possibly matches TRBD1 or TRBD2 (6 bases each). With 3 bases removed from V and 6 bases from J, the gap between germline ends came to 21 bases. The CDR3 is 17 amino acids. Germline CDR1 and CDR2: SGHAT and FQNNGV. The CDR3 loop is CASSLASANKGGNEQFF. The CDR3 DNA follows: TGTGCCAGCAGCTTGGCTAGCGCTAACAAGGGGGGCAATGAGCAGTTCTTC.

This chain connects TRBV12-3 or TRBV12-4 to TRBJ2-3; D is perhaps TRBD2 (6 bases). This CDR3 contains 15 residues. The V and J ends lost 5 bases and 1 base respectively, with 13 bases between them. The CDR3 sequence: CASSPLSGGTDTQYF. The CDR3 region has the DNA TGTGCCAGCAGTCCCCTTTCGGGAGGCACAGATACGCAGTATTTT.

This clonotype has at least ten counts. The chain uses TRBV6-1 and TRBJ2-1, with 10 bases lining up with TRBD2. Per the germline V gene, CDR1 is MNHNS and CDR2 is SASEGT. The CDR3 spans 16 residues. Losses at the gene ends were 4 bases for V and 5 bases for J; bases not matched to a gene: 8. Written as DNA, the CDR3 is TGTGCCAGCAGTGCCCCAGCGGGAGGGCTCCACAATGAGCAGTTCTTC. It specifies CASSAPAGGLHNEQFF.

This clonotype was picked up one time. Only one base separates this from a far larger clonotype, so it likely reflects a read error. The rearrangement joins TRBV12-3 or TRBV12-4 to TRBJ2-7, with 9 bases lining up with TRBD1. The V gene end was trimmed by 3 bases and the J gene end by 7 bases; junction bases not matched to a gene: 10. This CDR3 region has 15 residues. CDR3 DNA sequence: TGTGCCAGCAGTTTGTTACAGGGGGCAGGCAATGAGCAGTACTTC. Its protein product is CASSLLQGAGNEQYF.

The chain combines TRBV30 with TRBJ2-2; D gene unclear. From germline, CDR1 is GTSNPN and CDR2 SVGIG (reference sequence). The germline V and J ends were trimmed by 2 bases and 0 bases, with 4 bases remaining between them. The CDR3 has 13 residues. CDR3 loop: CAWSISNTGELFF. In DNA form, the CDR3 reads TGTGCCTGGAGTATTTCGAACACCGGGGAGCTGTTTTTT.